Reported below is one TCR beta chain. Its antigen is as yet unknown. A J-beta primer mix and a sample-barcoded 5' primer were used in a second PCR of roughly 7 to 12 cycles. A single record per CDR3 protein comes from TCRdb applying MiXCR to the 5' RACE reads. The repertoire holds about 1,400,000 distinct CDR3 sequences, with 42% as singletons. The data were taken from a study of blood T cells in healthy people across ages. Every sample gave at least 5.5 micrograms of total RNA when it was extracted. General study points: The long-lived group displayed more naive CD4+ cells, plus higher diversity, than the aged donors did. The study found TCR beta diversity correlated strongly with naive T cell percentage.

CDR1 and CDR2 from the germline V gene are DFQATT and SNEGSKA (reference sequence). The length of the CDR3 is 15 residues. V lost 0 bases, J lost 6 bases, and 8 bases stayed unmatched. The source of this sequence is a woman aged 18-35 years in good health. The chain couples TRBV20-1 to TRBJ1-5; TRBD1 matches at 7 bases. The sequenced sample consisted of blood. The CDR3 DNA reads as TGCAGTGCTAGAGATGGAACAGGGGACGGTCAGCCCCAGCATTTT. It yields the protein CSARDGTGDGQPQHF.